The clone carrying this T cell receptor beta chain was seen more than once but under ten times. Its antigen remains unknown. The sample belongs to a study of T-cell memory formation after mild COVID-19. Turning to the study itself: There were largely donor-specific TCR clusters. Notes on the study in general: A balance of CD4 and CD8 characterized clones contracting day 15 to 85, whereas later expanders leaned CD4+.

V lost 3 bases and J lost 1; bases outside the gene matches: 4. The CDR3 covers 14 residues. From germline, CDR1 is SGDLS and CDR2 YYNGEE. A single record per CDR3 protein comes from TCRdb applying MiXCR to the 5' RACE reads. The data hold approximately 260,000 distinct CDR3 sequences, with about a sixth observed a single time. The clonotype comes from a man between 18 and 35 years old who had mild COVID-19 (a few samples of this study predate the infection). Cell type and time point are not known. The rearrangement uses TRBV9 and TRBJ2-7, with 7 bases identical to TRBD1. Sequencing input: PBMCs or a T cell subset sorted from them (not recorded which). CDR3 sequence (DNA): TGTGCCAGCAGCGCGACAGGGCAATCCTACGAGCAGTACTTC. It translates to CASSATGQSYEQYF.